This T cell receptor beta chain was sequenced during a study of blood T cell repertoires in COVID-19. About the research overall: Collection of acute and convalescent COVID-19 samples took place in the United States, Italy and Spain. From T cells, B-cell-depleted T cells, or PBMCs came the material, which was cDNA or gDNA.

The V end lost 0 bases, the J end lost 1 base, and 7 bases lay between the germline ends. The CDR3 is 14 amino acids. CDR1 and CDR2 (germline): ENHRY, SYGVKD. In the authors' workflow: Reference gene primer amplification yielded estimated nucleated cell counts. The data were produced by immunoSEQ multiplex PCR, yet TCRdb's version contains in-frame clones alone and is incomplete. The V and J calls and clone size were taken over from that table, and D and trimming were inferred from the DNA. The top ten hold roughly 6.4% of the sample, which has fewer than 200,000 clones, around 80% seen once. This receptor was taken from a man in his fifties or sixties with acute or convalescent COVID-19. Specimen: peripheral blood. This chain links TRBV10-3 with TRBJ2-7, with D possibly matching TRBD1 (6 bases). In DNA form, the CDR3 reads TGTGCCATCAGTGAGTCCAGGGGATCCTACGAGCAGTACTTC. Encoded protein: CAISESRGSYEQYF.